Each of the 3 T cell receptor beta chains below was sequenced from the same sample in a study of blood T cells in healthy people across ages. Through a sample-barcoded 5' primer and a J-beta primer mix, a second PCR was run for roughly 6 to 12 cycles. TCRdb analysed the 5' RACE reads with MiXCR anew, one entry per CDR3 protein. The table has 1.5 million to 2 million distinct CDR3 sequences, approximately 30% seen once. Sequencing was done on a sample of blood. These receptor sequences come from a woman in her thirties in good health.

This clonotype came up a few times. One end of the junction varies from germline; a read error may be responsible. This sequence joins TRBV4-2 and TRBJ1-6; D unclear. Germline loops: CDR1 LGHNA, CDR2 YNFKEQ. The CDR3 length is 15 residues. The CDR3 bases are TGTGCCAGCAGCCAAGAGGTTAGGGCGGTAACTCCCCCCCACTTT. It translates to CASSQEVRAVTPPHF.

This clonotype has a count of ten or more. J is TRBJ2-7 and V is TRBV27; weak D call: TRBD2 (7 bases). Germline CDR1 reads MNHEY; CDR2 reads SMNVEV (reference sequence). The CDR3 totals 12 residues. Trimming stripped 6 bases from V and 6 bases from J, with 12 bases between. This CDR3 reads CASRGGVGEQYF. The CDR3 region has the DNA TGTGCCAGCAGAGGGGGGGTAGGCGAGCAGTACTTC.

Details on this clonotype: The junction departs from the called germline gene at one end, perhaps through a read error. J is TRBJ2-5 and V is TRBV5-1; TRBD1 is a possible D gene (6 bases). Germline CDR1 and CDR2: SGHRS and YFSETQ. CDR3 size: 13 residues. CDR3 DNA: TGCTCCAGCACACCAGGGGCCCGGGAGACCCAGTACTTC. This gives the protein CSSTPGARETQYF. Full variable domain (missing parts from reference TRBV5-1 and TRBJ2-5): KAGVTQTPRYLIKTRGQQVTLSCSPISGHRSVSWYQQTPGQGLQFLFEYFSETQRNKGNFPGRFSGRQFSNSRSEMNVSTLELGDSALYLCSSTPGARETQYFGPGTRLLVL.